Sequencing of this T cell receptor beta chain was carried out in a study of blood T cell repertoires in COVID-19. Study details: Acute and convalescent COVID-19 samples came from the United States, Italy and Spain. PBMCs, B-cell-depleted T cells, or T cells were the source of the cDNA or gDNA that made up the material.

Seattle-derived patients entered the study during active infection and were followed longitudinally. Trimming left V 4 bases short and J 0 bases short, with 18 bases between. Germline CDR1 and CDR2: KGHDR and SFDVKD. The CDR3 extends over 17 amino acids. Study processing details: Counts of nucleated cells, estimated from reference gene primer amplification, were obtained. TCRdb keeps only in-frame clones here, not all; method: immunoSEQ multiplex PCR. V and J calls plus clone size are reproduced from that table; the DNA served to infer D and trimming. The table lists around 180,000 clones, about four fifths of them singletons, with approximately 12% in the top ten. In its sample, this clone was seen once.

The sequenced sample consisted of peripheral blood. The sequence came from a woman over 75 with COVID-19, enrolled during active disease. V usage is TRBV24-1 and J usage is TRBJ2-7, with D possibly TRBD2 on 5 matching bases. CDR3 region: CATSDCEDSESSYEQYF. Written as DNA, the CDR3 is TGTGCCACCAGTGACTGTGAGGACTCCGAAAGCTCCTACGAGCAGTACTTC.